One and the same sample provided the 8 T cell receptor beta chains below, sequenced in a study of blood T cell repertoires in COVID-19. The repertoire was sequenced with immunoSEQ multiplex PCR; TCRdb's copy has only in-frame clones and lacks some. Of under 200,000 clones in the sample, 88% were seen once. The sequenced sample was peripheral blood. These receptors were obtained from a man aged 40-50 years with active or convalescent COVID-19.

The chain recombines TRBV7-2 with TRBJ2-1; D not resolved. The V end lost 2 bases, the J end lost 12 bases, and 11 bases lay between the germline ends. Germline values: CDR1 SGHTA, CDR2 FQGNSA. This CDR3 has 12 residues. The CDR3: CASSLSGLWQFF. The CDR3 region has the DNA TGTGCCAGCAGCTTATCAGGCCTATGGCAGTTCTTC. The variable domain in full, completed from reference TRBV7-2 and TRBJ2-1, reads GAGVSQSPSNKVTEKGKDVELRCDPISGHTALYWYRQSLGQGLEFLIYFQGNSAPDKSGLPSDRFSAERTGGSVSTLTIQRTQQEDSAVYLCASSLSGLWQFFGPGTRLTVL.

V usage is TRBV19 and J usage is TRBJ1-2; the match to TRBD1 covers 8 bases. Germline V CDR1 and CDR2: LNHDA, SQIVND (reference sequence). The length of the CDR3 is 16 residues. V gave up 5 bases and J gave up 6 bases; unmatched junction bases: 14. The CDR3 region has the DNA TGTGCCAGTAGTGGACGGACAGGGAAAAGAGAGGATGGCTACACCTTC. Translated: CASSGRTGKREDGYTF.

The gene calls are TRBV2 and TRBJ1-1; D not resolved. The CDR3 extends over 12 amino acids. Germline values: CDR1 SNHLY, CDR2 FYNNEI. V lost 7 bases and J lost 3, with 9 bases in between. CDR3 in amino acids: CASNTPDTEAFF. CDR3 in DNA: TGTGCCAGCAATACACCTGACACTGAAGCTTTCTTT.

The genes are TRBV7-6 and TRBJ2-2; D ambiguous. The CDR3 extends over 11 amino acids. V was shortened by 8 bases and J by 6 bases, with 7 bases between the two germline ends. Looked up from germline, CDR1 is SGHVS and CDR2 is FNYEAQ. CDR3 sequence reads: CASFSAGELFF. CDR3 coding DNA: TGTGCCAGCTTTTCAGCCGGGGAGCTGTTTTTT.

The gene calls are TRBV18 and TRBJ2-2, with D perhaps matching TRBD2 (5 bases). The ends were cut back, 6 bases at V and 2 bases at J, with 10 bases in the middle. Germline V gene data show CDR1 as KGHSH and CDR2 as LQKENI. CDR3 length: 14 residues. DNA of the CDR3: TGTGCCAGCTCGCCGGGGATTAACACCGGGGAGCTGTTTTTT. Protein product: CASSPGINTGELFF. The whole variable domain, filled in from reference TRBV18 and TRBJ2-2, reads NAGVMQNPRHLVRRRGQEARLRCSPMKGHSHVYWYRQLPEEGLKFMVYLQKENIIDESGMPKERFSAEFPKEGPSILRIQQVVRGDSAAYFCASSPGINTGELFFGEGSRLTVL.

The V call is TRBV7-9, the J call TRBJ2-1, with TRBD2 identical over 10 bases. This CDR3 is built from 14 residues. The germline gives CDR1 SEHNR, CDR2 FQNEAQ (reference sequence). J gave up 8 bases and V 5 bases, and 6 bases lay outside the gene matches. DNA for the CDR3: TGTGCCAGCAGCCCCAGCGGGAGGGAGGATGAGCAGTTCTTC. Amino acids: CASSPSGREDEQFF.

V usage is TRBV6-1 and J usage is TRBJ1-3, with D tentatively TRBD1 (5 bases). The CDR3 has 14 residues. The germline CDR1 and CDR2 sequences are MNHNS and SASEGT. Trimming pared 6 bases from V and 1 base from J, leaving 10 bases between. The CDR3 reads CASRSDRSGNTIYF. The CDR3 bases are TGTGCCAGCAGATCTGACAGATCTGGAAACACCATATATTTT.

The CDR3 loop is CASSSQGQNTEAFF. The DNA for the CDR3 is TGCGCCAGCAGCAGCCAAGGACAGAACACTGAAGCTTTCTTT. This sequence joins TRBV5-1 and TRBJ1-1; perhaps TRBD1 as D (5 bases). Germline CDR1 is SGHRS and CDR2 is YFSETQ. V gave up 4 bases and J gave up 1 base, with 11 bases separating them. The CDR3 runs 14 residues.